This TCR beta chain was obtained from a study of T cells in tuberculosis listed by TCRdb under 2018. Regarding the study in general: In the study, CD1B tetramers and high-throughput TCR immunosequencing were combined to characterize T cells specific for the mycobacterial lipid antigen glucose monomycolate (GMM). IGRA-negative adolescents, IGRA-positive adolescents with latent tuberculosis and adults with active tuberculosis, ten per group, were compared in a South African clinical cohort. PBMC from active tuberculosis patients were archived either before standard anti-tuberculosis treatment began or within 7 days of its start.

TCR libraries were generated with the immunoSEQ multiplex PCR assay, using TCR-beta and/or TCR-alpha/delta assays for each sample. Amplified TCR libraries were sequenced on the Illumina high-throughput platform. The paper's data handling went like this. Clustering and dimensionality reduction were performed using pairwise TCRdist distances among GMM-specific receptors from ex vivo sorted or in vitro expanded T cells. Each clinical repertoire received a mean NN-distance score, defined as the average TCRdist to the nearest 10% of tetramer-positive reference sequences. GEM TCR motif frequency was calculated as the fraction of unique TCRs that matched known GEM sequences in V/J usage and CDR3 length. Linear discriminant analysis with leave-one-out cross-validation, implemented in scikit-learn, was used to classify active tuberculosis. Sourced from immuneACCESS, this table was stored by TCRdb with only in-frame sequences that have V and J called. A share of the clones is absent; for the studies checked, an unresolved V gene accounts for under half, and the remainder has no known explanation. The V and J calls and clone size are taken from that table; D and trimming were inferred from the DNA. The table for this sample lists about 22,000 clones; under 85% of them were counted only once. The top ten hold approximately 15% of the sample.

Of note for this clone: Its antigen remains undetermined. Base qualities are not provided; no much larger clone lies one nucleotide away.

The CDR3 holds 17 amino acids from the cysteine to the phenylalanine. Of the read, only the CDR3 DNA is kept; its 51 bases are in frame from base 1. For CDR1 and CDR2, the germline V gene lists SGHTS and YDEGEE. Trimming removed 4 bases from V and 5 bases from J; the gene matches leave 8 bases unexplained. Study-wide conclusions, independent of this receptor: Shorter CDR3-alpha lengths in active tuberculosis patients partly drove the smaller NN-distances, and the TCR-beta difference was not statistically significant. Using GEM motif frequencies, a classifier achieved 70% accuracy, whereas a classifier built on the diverse GMM-specific repertoire got to under 90% accuracy (AUROC more than 0.85). Smaller mean NN-distances to GMM-specific TCRs were observed in active tuberculosis TCR-alpha repertoires than in IGRA-negative controls, suggesting clonal expansion of GMM-specific TCRs. Clinical samples were chosen by availability of cryopreserved specimens, and active tuberculosis cases were adults while controls were adolescents.

Taken with the paper, the label for time point translates to: new active TB diagnosis, blood taken before or within 7 days of starting treatment. Active tuberculosis patients were HIV-seronegative South African adults aged 18 years or older with a new diagnosis. Confirmation of active tuberculosis came from positive sputum smear microscopy and/or a positive M. tuberculosis culture. Unsorted cryopreserved PBMC were immunosequenced, covering on average approximately 98,000 T cells per clinical donor. This chain is built from TRBV5-8 and TRBJ2-5; TRBD2 matches 16 bases in the middle. The source was PBMCs, collected at tuberculosis diagnosis. The source is an adult with tuberculosis. The CDR3 protein: CASSTGTSGRARETQYF. The nucleotide sequence is TGTGCCAGCAGCACCGGGACTAGCGGGAGGGCCCGGGAGACCCAGTACTTC.